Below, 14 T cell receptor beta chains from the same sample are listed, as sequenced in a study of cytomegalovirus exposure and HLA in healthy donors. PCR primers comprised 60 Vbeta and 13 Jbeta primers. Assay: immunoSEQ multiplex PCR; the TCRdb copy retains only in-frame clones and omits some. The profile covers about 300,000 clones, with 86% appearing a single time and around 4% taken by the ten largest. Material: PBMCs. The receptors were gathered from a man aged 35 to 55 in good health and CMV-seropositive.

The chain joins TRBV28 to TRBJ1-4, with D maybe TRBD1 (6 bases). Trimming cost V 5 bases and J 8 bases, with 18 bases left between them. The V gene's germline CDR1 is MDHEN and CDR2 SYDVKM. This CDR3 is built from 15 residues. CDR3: CASSNLTGLQEKLFF. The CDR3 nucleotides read TGTGCCAGCAGTAACCTGACAGGTTTACAGGAAAAACTGTTTTTT.

The CDR3 sequence is CASSYSGSVPTYEQYF. CDR3 bases: TGTGCCAGCAGTTACTCCGGTAGTGTACCTACCTACGAGCAGTACTTC. J is TRBJ2-7 and V is TRBV6-5; D call uncertain. V lost 0 bases, J lost 2 bases, and 14 bases lay in between. The CDR3 covers 16 residues. Per the germline V gene, CDR1 is MNHEY and CDR2 is SVGAGI.

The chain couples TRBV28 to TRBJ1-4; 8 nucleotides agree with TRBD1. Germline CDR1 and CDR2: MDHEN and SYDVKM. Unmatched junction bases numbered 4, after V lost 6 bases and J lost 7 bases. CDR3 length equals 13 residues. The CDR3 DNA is TGTGCCAGCAGAACAGGGGGTAGTGAAAAACTGTTTTTT. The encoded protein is CASRTGGSEKLFF.

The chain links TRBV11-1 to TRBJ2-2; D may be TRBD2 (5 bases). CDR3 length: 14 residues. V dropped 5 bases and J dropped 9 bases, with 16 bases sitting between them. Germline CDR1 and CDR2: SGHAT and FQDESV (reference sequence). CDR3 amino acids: CASSPRALARELFF. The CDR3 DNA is TGTGCCAGCAGCCCCCGGGCCCTAGCCCGGGAGCTGTTTTTT.

CDR3: CASSLGLAGFNTGELFF. In DNA, the CDR3 is TGTGCCAGCAGCCTGGGACTAGCGGGATTCAACACCGGGGAGCTGTTTTTT. This sequence joins TRBV7-3 and TRBJ2-2, with 13 bases lining up with TRBD2. Germline V gives CDR1 SGHTA, CDR2 FQGTGA. The CDR3 covers 17 residues. The V gene end was trimmed by 5 bases and the J gene end by 2 bases; junction bases not matched to a gene: 5.

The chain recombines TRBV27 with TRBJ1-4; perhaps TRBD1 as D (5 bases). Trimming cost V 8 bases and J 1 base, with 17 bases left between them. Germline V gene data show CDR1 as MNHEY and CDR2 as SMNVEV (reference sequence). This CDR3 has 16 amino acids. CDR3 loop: CASSELDGGTNEKLFF. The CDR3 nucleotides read TGTGCCAGCTCCGAACTCGACGGGGGAACTAATGAAAAACTGTTTTTT.

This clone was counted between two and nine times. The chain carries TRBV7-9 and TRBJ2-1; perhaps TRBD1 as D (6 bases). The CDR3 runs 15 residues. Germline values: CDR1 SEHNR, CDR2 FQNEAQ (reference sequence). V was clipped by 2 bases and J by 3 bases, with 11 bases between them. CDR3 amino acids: CASSLYRDIYNEQFF. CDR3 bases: TGTGCCAGCAGCTTATATCGGGACATCTACAATGAGCAGTTCTTC.

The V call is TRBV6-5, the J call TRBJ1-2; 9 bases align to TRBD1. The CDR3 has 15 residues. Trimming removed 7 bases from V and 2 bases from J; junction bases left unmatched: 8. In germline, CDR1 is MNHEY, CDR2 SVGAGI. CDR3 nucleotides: TGTGCCAGCACCAGAGACAGGGGGAACAACTATGGCTACACCTTC. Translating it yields CASTRDRGNNYGYTF.

The CDR3 DNA is TGTGCCAGCAGCCTTTCACAGGGGTATACTGAAGCTTTCTTT. It encodes CASSLSQGYTEAFF. V usage is TRBV7-3 and J usage is TRBJ1-1; TRBD1 matches at 7 bases. CDR3 length equals 14 residues. After removal of 5 bases from V and 5 bases from J, the junction contained 8 bases not matched to a gene. Germline CDR1 and CDR2: SGHTA and FQGTGA.

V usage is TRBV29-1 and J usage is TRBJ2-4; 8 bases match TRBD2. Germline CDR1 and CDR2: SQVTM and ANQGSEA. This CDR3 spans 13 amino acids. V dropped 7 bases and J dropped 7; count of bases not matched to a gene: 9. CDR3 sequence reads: CSGRGGPVNIQYF. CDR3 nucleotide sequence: TGCAGCGGACGGGGGGGCCCAGTTAACATTCAGTACTTC.

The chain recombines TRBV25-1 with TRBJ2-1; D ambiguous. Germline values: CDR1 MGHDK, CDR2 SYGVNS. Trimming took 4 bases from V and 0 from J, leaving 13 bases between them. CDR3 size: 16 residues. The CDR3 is CASSGTRVISYNEQFF. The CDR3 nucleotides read TGTGCCAGCAGTGGAACTCGGGTGATCTCCTACAATGAGCAGTTCTTC.

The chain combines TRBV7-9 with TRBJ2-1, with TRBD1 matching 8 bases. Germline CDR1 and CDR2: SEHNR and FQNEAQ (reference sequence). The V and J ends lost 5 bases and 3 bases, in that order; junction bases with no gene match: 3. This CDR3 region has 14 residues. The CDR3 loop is CASSRGTGYNEQFF. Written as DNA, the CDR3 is TGTGCCAGCAGCCGCGGGACAGGCTACAATGAGCAGTTCTTC.

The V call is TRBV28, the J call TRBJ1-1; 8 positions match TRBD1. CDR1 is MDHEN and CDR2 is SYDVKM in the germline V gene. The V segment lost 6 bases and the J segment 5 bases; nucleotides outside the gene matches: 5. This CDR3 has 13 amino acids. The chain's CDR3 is CASRSDRVTEAFF. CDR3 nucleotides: TGTGCCAGCAGATCGGACAGGGTTACTGAAGCTTTCTTT.

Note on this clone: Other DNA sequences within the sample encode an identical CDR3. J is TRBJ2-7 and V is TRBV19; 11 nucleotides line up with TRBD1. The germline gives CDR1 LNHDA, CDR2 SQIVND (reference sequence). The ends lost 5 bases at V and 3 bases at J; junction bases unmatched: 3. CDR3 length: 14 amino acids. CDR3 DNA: TGTGCCAGTAGTCCCGGGACAGGGGGCTACGAGCAGTACTTC. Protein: CASSPGTGGYEQYF.